Listed below are T cell receptor beta chains from one sample, sequenced in a study of blood T cell repertoires in COVID-19. Repertoires were generated with immunoSEQ multiplex PCR, while TCRdb's copy carries only in-frame clones and drops some. The data contain 95,000 to 100,000 clones, approximately 84% of them seen just once; the ten biggest clones take up over 9.5%. The sample was peripheral blood. These TCRs come from a man between 70 and 80 years old with acute or convalescent COVID-19. Both conserved end residues are part of each CDR3. A D gene is named only where the DNA matches it firmly. Some rows have no size entry. The others give once, few or many, or a class for an expanded clone.

V	size	J	D	CDR3	DNA
TRBV7-6	-	TRBJ2-5	TRBD1	CASSFGTGGGETQYF	TGTGCCAGCAGCTTCGGGACAGGGGGAGGGGAGACCCAGTACTTC
TRBV27	once	TRBJ2-5	TRBD2	CASNRLAGGETQYF	TGTGCCAGCAATCGACTAGCGGGAGGTGAGACCCAGTACTTC
TRBV3-1/TRBV3-2	-	TRBJ2-5	-	CASSQSARGGETQYF	TGTGCCAGCAGCCAATCCGCGAGAGGTGGGGAGACCCAGTACTTC
TRBV19	-	TRBJ2-7	-	CASSNPTEYEQYF	TGTGCCAGTAGCAACCCGACAGAATACGAGCAGTACTTC
TRBV19	once	TRBJ2-3	TRBD1	CASSSNRGRGTDTQYF	TGTGCCAGTAGTTCCAACAGGGGGCGCGGCACAGATACGCAGTATTTT
TRBV19	medium-sized	TRBJ1-5	TRBD1	CASSMPEDRVRVNQPQHF	TGTGCCAGTAGTATGCCTGAGGACAGGGTGCGAGTTAATCAGCCCCAGCATTTT
TRBV12-3/TRBV12-4	-	TRBJ1-1	TRBD1	CASSKGTVEAFF	TGTGCCAGCAGTAAGGGGACAGTTGAAGCTTTCTTT
TRBV5-1	-	TRBJ2-5	-	CASSLSSVGQGWETQYF	TGCGCCAGCAGCTTGTCTTCGGTGGGACAAGGGTGGGAGACCCAGTACTTC
TRBV6-6	once	TRBJ2-1	TRBD2	CASSLYVTSGQGGEQFF	TGTGCCAGCAGTCTCTATGTGACTAGCGGTCAGGGGGGTGAGCAGTTCTTC
TRBV10-3	-	TRBJ2-5	TRBD1	CAIMAGGKETQYF	TGTGCCATCATGGCAGGGGGCAAGGAGACCCAGTACTTC
TRBV28	-	TRBJ1-1	-	CASSSPREHMNTEAFF	TGTGCCAGCAGTTCCCCTAGGGAGCACATGAACACTGAAGCTTTCTTT
TRBV30	-	TRBJ2-5	-	CAWSLKAEETQYF	TGTGCCTGGAGCTTAAAAGCGGAAGAGACCCAGTACTTC
TRBV11-1	-	TRBJ2-7	-	CASSLLRFPYEQYF	TGTGCCAGCAGCTTACTGCGTTTCCCCTACGAGCAGTACTTC
TRBV2	-	TRBJ2-5	-	CATSGETQYF	TGTGCCACCTCGGGGGAGACCCAGTACTTC